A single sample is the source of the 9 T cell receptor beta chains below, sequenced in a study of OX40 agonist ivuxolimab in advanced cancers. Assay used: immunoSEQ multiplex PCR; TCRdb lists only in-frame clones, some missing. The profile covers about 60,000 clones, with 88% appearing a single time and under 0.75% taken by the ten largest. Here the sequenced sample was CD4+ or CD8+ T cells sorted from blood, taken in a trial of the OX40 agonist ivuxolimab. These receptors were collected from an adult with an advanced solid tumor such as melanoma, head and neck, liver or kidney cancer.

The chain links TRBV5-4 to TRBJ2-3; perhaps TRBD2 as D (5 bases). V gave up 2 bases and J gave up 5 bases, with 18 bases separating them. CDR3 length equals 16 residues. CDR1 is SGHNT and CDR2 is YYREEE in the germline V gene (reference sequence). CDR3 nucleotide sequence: TGTGCCAGCAGCTTTCCGCGTGGTGAGGGAATAGATACGCAGTATTTT. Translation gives CASSFPRGEGIDTQYF.

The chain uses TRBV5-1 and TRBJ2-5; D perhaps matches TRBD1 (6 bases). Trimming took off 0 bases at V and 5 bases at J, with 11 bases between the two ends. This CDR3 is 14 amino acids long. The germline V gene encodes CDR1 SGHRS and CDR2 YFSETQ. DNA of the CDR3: TGCGCCAGCAGCTTGGGGGCAGGGGCCGAGACCCAGTACTTC. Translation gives CASSLGAGAETQYF.

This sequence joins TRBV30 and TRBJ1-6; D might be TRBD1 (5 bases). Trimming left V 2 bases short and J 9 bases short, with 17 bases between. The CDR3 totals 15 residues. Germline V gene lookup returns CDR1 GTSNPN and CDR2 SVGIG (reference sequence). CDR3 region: CAWSLRGVRTSPLHF. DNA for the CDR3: TGTGCCTGGAGTCTGCGGGGGGTTAGGACTTCACCCCTCCACTTT.

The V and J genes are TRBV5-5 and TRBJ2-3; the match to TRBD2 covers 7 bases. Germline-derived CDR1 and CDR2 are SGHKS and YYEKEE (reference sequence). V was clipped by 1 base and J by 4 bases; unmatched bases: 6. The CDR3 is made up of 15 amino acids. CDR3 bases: TGTGCCAGCAGCTTGTCGTGGGGAGGGCCAGATACGCAGTATTTT. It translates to CASSLSWGGPDTQYF. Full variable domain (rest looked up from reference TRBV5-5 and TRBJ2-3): DAGVTQSPTHLIKTRGQQVTLRCSPISGHKSVSWYQQVLGQGPQFIFQYYEKEERGRGNFPDRFSARQFPNYSSELNVNALLLGDSALYLCASSLSWGGPDTQYFGPGTRLTVL.

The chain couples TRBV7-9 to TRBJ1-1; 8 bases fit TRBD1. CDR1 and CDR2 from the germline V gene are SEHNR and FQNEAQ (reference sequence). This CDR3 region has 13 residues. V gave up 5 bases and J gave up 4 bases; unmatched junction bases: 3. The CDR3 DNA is TGTGCCAGCAGCCAGGGGGCTGGCACTGAAGCTTTCTTT. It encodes CASSQGAGTEAFF.

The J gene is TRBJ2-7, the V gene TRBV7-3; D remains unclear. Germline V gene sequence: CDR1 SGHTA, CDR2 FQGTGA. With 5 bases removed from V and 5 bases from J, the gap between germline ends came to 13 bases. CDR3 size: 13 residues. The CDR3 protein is CASSPTVWHEQYF. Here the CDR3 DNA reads TGTGCCAGCAGCCCGACGGTTTGGCACGAGCAGTACTTC.

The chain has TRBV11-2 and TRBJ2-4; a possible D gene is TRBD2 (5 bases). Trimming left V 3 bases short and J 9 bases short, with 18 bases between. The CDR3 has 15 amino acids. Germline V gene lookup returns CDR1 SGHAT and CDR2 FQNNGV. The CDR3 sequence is CASSFTDARESIQYF. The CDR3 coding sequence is TGTGCCAGCAGCTTCACGGACGCCCGGGAATCCATTCAGTACTTC.

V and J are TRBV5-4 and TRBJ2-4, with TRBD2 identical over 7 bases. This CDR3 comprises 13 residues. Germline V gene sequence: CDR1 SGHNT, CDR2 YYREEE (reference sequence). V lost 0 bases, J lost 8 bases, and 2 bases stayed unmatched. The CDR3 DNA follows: TGTGCCAGCAGCTTGGGGGGAGGGGACATTCAGTACTTC. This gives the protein CASSLGGGDIQYF. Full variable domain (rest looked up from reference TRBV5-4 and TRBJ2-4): ETGVTQSPTHLIKTRGQQVTLRCSSQSGHNTVSWYQQALGQGPQFIFQYYREEENGRGNFPPRFSGLQFPNYSSELNVNALELDDSALYLCASSLGGGDIQYFGAGTRLSVL.

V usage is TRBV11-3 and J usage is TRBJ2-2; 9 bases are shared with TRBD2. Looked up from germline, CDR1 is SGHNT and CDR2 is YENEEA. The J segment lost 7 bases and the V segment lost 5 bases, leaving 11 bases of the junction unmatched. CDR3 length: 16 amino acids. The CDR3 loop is CASSMGLAGRNGELFF. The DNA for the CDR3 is TGTGCCAGCAGCATGGGACTAGCTGGTAGGAACGGGGAGCTGTTTTTT.